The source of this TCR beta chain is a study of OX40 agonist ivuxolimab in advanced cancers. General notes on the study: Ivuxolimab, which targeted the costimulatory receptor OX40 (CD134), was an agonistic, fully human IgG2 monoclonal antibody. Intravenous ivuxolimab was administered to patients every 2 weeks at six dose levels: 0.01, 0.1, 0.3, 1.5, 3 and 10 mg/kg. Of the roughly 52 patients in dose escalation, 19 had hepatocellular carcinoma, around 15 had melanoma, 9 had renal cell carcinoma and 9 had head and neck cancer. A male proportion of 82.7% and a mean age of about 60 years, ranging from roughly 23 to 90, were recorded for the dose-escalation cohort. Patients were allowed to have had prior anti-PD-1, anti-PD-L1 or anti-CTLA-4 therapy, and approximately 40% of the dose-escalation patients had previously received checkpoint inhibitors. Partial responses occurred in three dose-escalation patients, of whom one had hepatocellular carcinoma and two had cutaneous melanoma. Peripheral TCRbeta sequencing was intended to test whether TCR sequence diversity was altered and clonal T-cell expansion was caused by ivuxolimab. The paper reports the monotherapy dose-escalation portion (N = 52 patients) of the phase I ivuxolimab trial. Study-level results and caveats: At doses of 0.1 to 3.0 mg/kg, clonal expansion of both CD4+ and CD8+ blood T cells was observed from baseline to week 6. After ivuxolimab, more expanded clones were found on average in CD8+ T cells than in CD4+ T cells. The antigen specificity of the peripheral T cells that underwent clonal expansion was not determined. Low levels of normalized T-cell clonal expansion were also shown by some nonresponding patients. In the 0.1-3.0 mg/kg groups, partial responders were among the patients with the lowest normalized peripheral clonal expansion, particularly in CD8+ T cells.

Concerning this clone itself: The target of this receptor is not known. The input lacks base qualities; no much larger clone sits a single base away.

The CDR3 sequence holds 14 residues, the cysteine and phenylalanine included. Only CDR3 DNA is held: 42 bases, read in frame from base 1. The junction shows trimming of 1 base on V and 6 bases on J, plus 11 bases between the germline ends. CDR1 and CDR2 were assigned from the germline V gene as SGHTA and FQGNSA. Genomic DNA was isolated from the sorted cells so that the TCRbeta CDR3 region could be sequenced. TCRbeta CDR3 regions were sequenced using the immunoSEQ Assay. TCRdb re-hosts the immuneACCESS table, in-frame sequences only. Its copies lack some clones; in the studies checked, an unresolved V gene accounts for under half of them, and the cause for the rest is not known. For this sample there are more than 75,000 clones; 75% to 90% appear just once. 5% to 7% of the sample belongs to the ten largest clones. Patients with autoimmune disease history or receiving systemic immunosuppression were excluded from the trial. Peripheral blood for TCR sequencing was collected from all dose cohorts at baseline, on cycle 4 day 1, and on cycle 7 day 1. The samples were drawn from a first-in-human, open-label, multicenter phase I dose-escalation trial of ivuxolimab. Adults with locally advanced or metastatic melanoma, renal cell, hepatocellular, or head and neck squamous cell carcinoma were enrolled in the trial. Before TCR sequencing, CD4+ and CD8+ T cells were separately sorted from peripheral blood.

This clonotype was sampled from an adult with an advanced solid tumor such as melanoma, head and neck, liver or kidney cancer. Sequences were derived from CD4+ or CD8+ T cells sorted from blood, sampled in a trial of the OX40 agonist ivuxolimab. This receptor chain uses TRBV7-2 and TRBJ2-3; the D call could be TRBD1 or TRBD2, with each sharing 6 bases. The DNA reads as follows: TGTGCCAGCAGCTTAGACAGGGAGGTGGATACGCAGTATTTT. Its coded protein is CASSLDREVDTQYF.